The T cell receptor (beta chain) described here comes from a study of T cells after yellow fever vaccination. Study-wide points: At 95% to 97% for CD4 and 75% to 90% for CD8, most primary-vaccination clones showed up again after the booster. Abundant bulk-derived clonotypes could contaminate FACS-sorted repertoires. Researchers report a weaker secondary response that nonetheless peaked faster, day 5 versus 15.

TCRdb reanalysed the 5' RACE reads using MiXCR and keeps one entry per CDR3 protein. The sample has under 600,000 distinct CDR3 sequences, roughly 13% seen once. With regard to this clonotype: The target antigen is unknown.

The V gene lost 0 bases and the J gene lost 1 base, with 20 bases spanning the gap. Germline V gene lookup returns CDR1 MGHDK and CDR2 SYGVNS. This CDR3 is 19 amino acids long. Specimen: PBMCs, collected on the day of the yellow fever booster vaccination. The chain is built from TRBV25-1 and TRBJ2-3, with TRBD1 as a possible D gene (6 bases). The source is a young man who received the YFV17D yellow fever vaccine. CDR3 region: CASSEYFLQGREGTDTQYF. In nucleotides, the CDR3 is TGTGCCAGCAGTGAATACTTTCTGCAGGGGCGCGAAGGCACAGATACGCAGTATTTT.